This T cell receptor beta chain was sequenced in a study of OX40 agonist ivuxolimab in advanced cancers. The wider study: The dose-escalation group included hepatocellular carcinoma, melanoma, renal cell carcinoma and head and neck cancer. Study-wide results and caveats: Averaged across samples, CD8+ T cells carried more expanded clones than CD4+ did.

As concerns this clone: Its antigen is not identified.

The germline CDR1 and CDR2 sequences are SGHDN and FVKESK. Trimming took 1 base from V and 2 from J, leaving 12 bases between them. The CDR3 extends over 15 amino acids. Some clones are missing from TCRdb's copy, which holds only in-frame ones; the method was immunoSEQ multiplex PCR. This sample has approximately 10,000 clones, with around nine tenths found just once. The rearrangement links TRBV14 to TRBJ2-7, with a tentative D call TRBD1 (6 bases). The sample was CD4+ or CD8+ T cells sorted from blood, taken in a trial of the OX40 agonist ivuxolimab. This TCR was sampled from an adult with an advanced solid tumor such as melanoma, head and neck, liver or kidney cancer. For the CDR3, the DNA is TGTGCCAGCAGCCAAGGGTTCGGACAGACCTACGAGCAGTACTTC. Translated, it gives CASSQGFGQTYEQYF.